This TCR beta chain was sequenced for a study of Tregs in tolerant kidney transplant recipients (dated by TCRdb to the late 2010s). Study-wide context: Before combined kidney and bone marrow transplantation, this study identified donor-specific regulatory T cells using TCRbeta sequencing and then followed those same cells after transplant. Several methods of expanding Tregs specific for an allogeneic donor were compared by TCRbeta repertoire sequencing in a few healthy controls.

Unstimulated Tregs (CD4+CD25+CD127-), CD4+ non-Tregs (CD4+CD25-), CD4 and CD8 cells were FACS-sorted from thawed PBMCs. Blood from healthy controls was obtained either from healthy volunteers or as purchased buffy coats. Healthy control blood was processed to PBMCs by Ficoll density gradient and cryopreserved, and patient PBMCs were collected before and after transplant. For TCRbeta CDR3 sequencing, genomic DNA from the sorted cells was extracted using the QIAGEN DNeasy Blood and Tissue Kit. Through immunoSEQ, high-throughput TCRbeta CDR3 sequencing was done commercially, including PCR amplification with internal controls and bias correction. In the original analysis: Unique productive TCRbeta sequences were defined by CDR3 nucleotide sequence where primers matched, otherwise by CDR3 amino acid sequence with Vbeta and Jbeta genes. As a correction for sorting error, sequences shared between sorted populations at a frequency ratio of 2:1 or less were discarded, and the remaining shared sequences were assigned to the higher population. Sequences were defined as donor-reactive when expanded at least 5-fold in CFSE-low cells versus unstimulated cells and present at a frequency of at least 0.01% in CFSE-low cells. Repertoire divergence was quantified by Jensen-Shannon divergence calculated from the top 100 TCRbeta sequences ranked by frequency. When a sample had multiple sequencing runs, each run was corrected for sorting error separately and the runs were then pooled. The source is immuneACCESS, and TCRdb retained only in-frame sequences with V and J called. Part of the clones is not carried over; for the studies checked, unresolved V genes explain less than half of this, and the remainder is unexplained. V and J calls and clone size are as listed in that table; D and trimming were resolved from the DNA. The sample table contains 200,000 to 300,000 clones; only one count was recorded for more than 65% of them. Around 0.68% of the sample is held by the ten biggest clonotypes.

In the germline V gene, CDR1 corresponds to SGHTA and CDR2 to FQGNSA. V loses 2 bases, J loses 7 bases, and the germline ends lie 15 bases apart. Taken from cysteine to phenylalanine, the CDR3 has 14 residues. Solely the CDR3 DNA is kept, with 42 bases framed from the first base. With respect to this clone: The antigen this receptor binds is unknown. No much larger clone is present one base from it, and per-base qualities are unavailable.

Study-level results and caveats: Biological reproducibility was not directly assessed, although technical replication error appeared to be minimal. Because the study included only a small number of patients, the results must be confirmed in larger populations and under other immunosuppression protocols. Expanding Tregs with activated donor B cells appeared to identify the most biologically relevant and donor-specific TCRbeta repertoire.

The receptor was derived from a human donor in good health. The sequence joins TRBV7-2 to TRBJ2-7; 6 matching bases give a weak D call of TRBD1. The sequenced sample was CD4+ T cells from blood. The nucleotides read TGTGCCAGCAGCTTATTCGGGACACCCGGGGAGCAGTACTTC. This encodes CASSLFGTPGEQYF.